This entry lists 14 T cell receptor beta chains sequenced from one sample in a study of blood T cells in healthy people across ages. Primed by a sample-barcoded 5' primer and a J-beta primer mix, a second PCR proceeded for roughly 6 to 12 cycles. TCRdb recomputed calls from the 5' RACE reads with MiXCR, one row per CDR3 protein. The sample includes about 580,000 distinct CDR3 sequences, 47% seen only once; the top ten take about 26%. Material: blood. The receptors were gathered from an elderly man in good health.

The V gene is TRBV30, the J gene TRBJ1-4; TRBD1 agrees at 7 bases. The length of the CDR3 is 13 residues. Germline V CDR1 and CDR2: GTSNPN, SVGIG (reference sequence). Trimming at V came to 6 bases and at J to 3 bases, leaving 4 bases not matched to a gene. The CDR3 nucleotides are TGTGCCTGCCCGGGACAGCCTAATGAAAAACTGTTTTTT. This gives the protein CACPGQPNEKLFF.

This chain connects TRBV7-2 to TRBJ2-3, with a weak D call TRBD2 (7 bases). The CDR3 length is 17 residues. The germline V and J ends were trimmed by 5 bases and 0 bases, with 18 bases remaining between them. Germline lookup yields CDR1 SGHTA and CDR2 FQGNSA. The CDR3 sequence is CASSRGGGGTSTDTQYF. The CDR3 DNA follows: TGTGCCAGCAGCCGAGGGGGGGGCGGGACTAGCACAGATACGCAGTATTTT.

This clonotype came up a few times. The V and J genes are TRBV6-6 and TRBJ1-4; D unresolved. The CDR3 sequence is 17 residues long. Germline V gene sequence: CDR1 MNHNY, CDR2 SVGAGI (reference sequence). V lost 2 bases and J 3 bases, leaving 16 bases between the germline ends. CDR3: CASSYPERVAANEKLFF. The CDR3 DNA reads TGTGCCAGCAGTTACCCTGAGAGGGTGGCAGCTAATGAAAAACTGTTTTTT.

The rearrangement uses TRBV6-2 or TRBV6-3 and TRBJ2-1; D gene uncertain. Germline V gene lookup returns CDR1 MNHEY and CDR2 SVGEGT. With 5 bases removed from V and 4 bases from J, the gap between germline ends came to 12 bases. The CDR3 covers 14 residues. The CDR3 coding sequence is TGTGCCAGCAGTCCCGGTCTGCAATACAATGAGCAGTTCTTC. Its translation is CASSPGLQYNEQFF.

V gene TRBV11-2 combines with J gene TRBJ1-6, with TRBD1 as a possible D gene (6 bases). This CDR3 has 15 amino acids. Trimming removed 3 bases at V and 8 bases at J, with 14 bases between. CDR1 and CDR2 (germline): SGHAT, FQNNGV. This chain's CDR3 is CASSFRGGPDSPLHF. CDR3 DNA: TGTGCCAGCAGCTTTCGAGGGGGGCCGGATTCACCCCTCCACTTT.

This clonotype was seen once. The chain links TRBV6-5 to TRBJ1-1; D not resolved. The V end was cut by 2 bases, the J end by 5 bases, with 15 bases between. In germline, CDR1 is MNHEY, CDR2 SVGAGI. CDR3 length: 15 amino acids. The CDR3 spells CASSYRRLRGTEAFF. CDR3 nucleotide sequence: TGTGCCAGCAGTTACCGGCGGCTCCGCGGTACTGAAGCTTTCTTT.

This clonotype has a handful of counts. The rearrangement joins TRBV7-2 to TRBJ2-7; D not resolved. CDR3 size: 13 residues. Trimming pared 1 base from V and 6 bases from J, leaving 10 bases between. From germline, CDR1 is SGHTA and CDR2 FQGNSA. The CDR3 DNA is TGTGCCAGCAGCTTAGAGATCGTCGCCGAGCAGTACTTC. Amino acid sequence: CASSLEIVAEQYF. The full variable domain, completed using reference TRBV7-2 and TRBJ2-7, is GAGVSQSPSNKVTEKGKDVELRCDPISGHTALYWYRQSLGQGLEFLIYFQGNSAPDKSGLPSDRFSAERTGGSVSTLTIQRTQQEDSAVYLCASSLEIVAEQYFGPGTRLTVT.

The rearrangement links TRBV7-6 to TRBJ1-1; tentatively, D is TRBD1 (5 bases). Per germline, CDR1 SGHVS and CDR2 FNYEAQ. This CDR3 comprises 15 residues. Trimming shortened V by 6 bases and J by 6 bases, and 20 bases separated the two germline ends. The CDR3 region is CASSPSVGRGSEAFF. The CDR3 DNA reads TGTGCCAGCAGTCCGAGTGTAGGGCGGGGGTCTGAAGCTTTCTTT.

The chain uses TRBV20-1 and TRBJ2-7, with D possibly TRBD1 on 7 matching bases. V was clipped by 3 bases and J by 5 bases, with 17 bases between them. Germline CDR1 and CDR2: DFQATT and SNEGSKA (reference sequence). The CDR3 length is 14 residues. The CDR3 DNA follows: TGCAGTGCTAGTACAGCCAGGGGGAGGAACGAGCAGTACTTC. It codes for CSASTARGRNEQYF.

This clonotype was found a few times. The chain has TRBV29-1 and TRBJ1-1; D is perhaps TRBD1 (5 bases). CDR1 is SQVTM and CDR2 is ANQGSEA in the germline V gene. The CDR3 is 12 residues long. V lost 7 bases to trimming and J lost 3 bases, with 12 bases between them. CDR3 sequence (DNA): TGCAGCGGTAGACGACAGTACACTGAAGCTTTCTTT. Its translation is CSGRRQYTEAFF.

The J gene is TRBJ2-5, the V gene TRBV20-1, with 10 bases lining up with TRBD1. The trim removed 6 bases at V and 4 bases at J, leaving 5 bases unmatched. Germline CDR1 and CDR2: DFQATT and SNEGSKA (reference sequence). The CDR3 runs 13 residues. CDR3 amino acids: CSAAGTGVETQYF. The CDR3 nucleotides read TGCAGTGCCGCCGGGACAGGGGTAGAGACCCAGTACTTC.

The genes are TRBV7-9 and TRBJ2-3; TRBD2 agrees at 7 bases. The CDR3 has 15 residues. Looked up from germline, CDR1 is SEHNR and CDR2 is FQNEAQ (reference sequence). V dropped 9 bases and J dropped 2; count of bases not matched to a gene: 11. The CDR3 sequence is CASHGDYHFTDTQYF. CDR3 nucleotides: TGTGCCAGTCACGGGGACTACCACTTCACAGATACGCAGTATTTT.

The CDR3 nucleotides are TGTGCCAGCAGGCCAGCCGACCGGTCCTACGAGCAGTACTTC. Its translation is CASRPADRSYEQYF. This chain connects TRBV6-2 or TRBV6-3 to TRBJ2-7; D remains ambiguous. CDR3 size: 14 residues. The V gene's germline CDR1 is MNHEY and CDR2 SVGEGT. V was shortened by 6 bases and J by 1 base, with 13 bases between the two germline ends.

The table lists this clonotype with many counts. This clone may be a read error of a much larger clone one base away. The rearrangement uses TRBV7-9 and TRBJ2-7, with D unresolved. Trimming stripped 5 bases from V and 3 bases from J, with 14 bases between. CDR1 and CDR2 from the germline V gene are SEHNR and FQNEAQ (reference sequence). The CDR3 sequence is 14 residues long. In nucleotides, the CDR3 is TGTGCCAGCAGCGTTGTACAAGAAGGCTACGAGCAGTACTTC. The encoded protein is CASSVVQEGYEQYF.